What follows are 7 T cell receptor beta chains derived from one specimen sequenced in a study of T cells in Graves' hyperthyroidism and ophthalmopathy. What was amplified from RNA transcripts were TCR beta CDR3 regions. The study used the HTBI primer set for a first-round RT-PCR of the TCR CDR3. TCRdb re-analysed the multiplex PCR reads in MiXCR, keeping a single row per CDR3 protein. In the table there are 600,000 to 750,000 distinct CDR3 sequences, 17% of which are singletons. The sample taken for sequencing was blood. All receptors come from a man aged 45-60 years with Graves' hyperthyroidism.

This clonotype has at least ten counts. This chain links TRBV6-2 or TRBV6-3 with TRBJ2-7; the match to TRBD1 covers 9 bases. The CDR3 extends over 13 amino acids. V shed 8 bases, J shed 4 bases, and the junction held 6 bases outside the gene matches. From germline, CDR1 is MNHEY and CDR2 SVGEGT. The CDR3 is CASCGDRDYEQYF. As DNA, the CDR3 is TGTGCCAGCTGCGGGGACAGGGATTACGAGCAGTACTTC.

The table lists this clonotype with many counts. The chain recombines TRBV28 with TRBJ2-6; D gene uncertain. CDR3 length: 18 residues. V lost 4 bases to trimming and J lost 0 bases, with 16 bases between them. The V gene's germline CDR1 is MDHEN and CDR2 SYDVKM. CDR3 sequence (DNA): TGTGCCAGCAGTTCACGATCTCAGGCATCCTCTGGGGCCAACGTCCTGACTTTC. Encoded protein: CASSSRSQASSGANVLTF.

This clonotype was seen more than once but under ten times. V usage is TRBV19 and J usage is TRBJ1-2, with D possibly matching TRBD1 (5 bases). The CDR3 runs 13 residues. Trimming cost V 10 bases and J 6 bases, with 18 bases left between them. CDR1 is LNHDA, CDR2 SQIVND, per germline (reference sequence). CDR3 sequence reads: CAIGGGPQDGYTF. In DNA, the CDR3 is TGTGCCATTGGGGGTGGCCCTCAGGATGGCTACACCTTC.

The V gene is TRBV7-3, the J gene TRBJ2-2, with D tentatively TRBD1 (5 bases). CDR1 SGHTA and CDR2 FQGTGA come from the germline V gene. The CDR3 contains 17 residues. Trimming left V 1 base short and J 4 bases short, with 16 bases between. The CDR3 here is CASSLSAGPGRTGELFF. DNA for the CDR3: TGTGCCAGCAGCTTAAGTGCCGGGCCAGGGCGCACCGGGGAGCTGTTTTTT. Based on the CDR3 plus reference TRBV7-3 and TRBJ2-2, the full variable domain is GAGVSQTPSNKVTEKGKYVELRCDPISGHTALYWYRQSLGQGPEFLIYFQGTGAADDSGLPNDRFFAVRPEGSVSTLKIQRTERGDSAVYLCASSLSAGPGRTGELFFGEGSRLTVL.

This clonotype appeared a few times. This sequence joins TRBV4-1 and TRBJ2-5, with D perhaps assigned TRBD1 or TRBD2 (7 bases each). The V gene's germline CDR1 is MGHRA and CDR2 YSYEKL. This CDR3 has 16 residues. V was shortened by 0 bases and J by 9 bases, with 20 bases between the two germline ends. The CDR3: CASSQEGQRAGAAQYF. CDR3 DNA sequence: TGCGCCAGCAGCCAAGAGGGACAGCGGGCGGGAGCGGCCCAGTACTTC.

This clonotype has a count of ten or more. The CDR3 here is CASSPRSGNTEAFF. The CDR3, as DNA: TGTGCCAGTAGCCCAAGGAGCGGCAACACTGAAGCTTTCTTT. The chain couples TRBV18 to TRBJ1-1; no firm D call. CDR1 is KGHSH and CDR2 is LQKENI in the germline V gene. This CDR3 has 14 residues. V lost 9 bases and J 2 bases, leaving 16 bases between the germline ends. The complete variable domain, with remaining parts taken from reference TRBV18 and TRBJ1-1, reads NAGVMQNPRHLVRRRGQEARLRCSPMKGHSHVYWYRQLPEEGLKFMVYLQKENIIDESGMPKERFSAEFPKEGPSILRIQQVVRGDSAAYFCASSPRSGNTEAFFGQGTRLTVV.

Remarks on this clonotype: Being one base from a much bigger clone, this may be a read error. The CDR3 here is CASSRGESTYNEQYF. DNA of the CDR3: TGTGCCAGCAGCCGTGGGGAGAGCACCTACAATGAGCAGTACTTC. J is TRBJ2-1 and V is TRBV7-3; possible D gene TRBD2, 5 bases. The J call could be wrong; TRBJ2-7 is a better fit for the DNA end. Germline-derived CDR1 and CDR2 are SGHTA and FQGTGA. The CDR3 has 15 amino acids.